The 19 T cell receptor beta chains below were found in one sample sequenced in a study of blood T cell repertoires in COVID-19. Using immunoSEQ multiplex PCR, the repertoire was profiled, and TCRdb retains in-frame clones only, with some absent. The sample holds 180,000 or so clones, about 88% seen once. Material: PBMCs or T cells enriched from blood (not recorded which). These receptors were collected from a woman under 30 who had recovered from COVID-19.

This rearrangement joins TRBV28 to TRBJ2-7; D perhaps matches TRBD1 (7 bases). Germline values: CDR1 MDHEN, CDR2 SYDVKM. The CDR3 totals 18 residues. The V end was cut by 3 bases, the J end by 0 bases, with 21 bases between. The CDR3 region is CASSLASRWRGLSYEQYF. The CDR3 coding sequence is TGTGCCAGCAGTTTGGCCTCCCGATGGAGGGGGCTCTCCTACGAGCAGTACTTC.

This clone has only one observation. The chain uses TRBV10-3 and TRBJ2-7; 11 nucleotides align to TRBD2. The J segment lost 4 bases and the V segment lost 11 bases, leaving 4 bases of the junction unmatched. The germline V gene has CDR1 ENHRY and CDR2 SYGVKD. The CDR3 consists of 12 residues. DNA of the CDR3: TGTGCCTCCGGGACTAGCGGATACGAGCAGTACTTC. As protein: CASGTSGYEQYF.

The J gene is TRBJ1-2, the V gene TRBV5-1; D may be TRBD1 (5 bases). The CDR3 contains 13 residues. Trimming took 1 base from V and 6 from J, leaving 10 bases between them. CDR1 is SGHRS, CDR2 YFSETQ, per germline. The CDR3 reads CASSLKGVNGYTF. CDR3 coding DNA: TGCGCCAGCAGCTTGAAAGGGGTTAATGGCTACACCTTC. The whole variable domain, remainder taken from reference TRBV5-1 and TRBJ1-2, is KAGVTQTPRYLIKTRGQQVTLSCSPISGHRSVSWYQQTPGQGLQFLFEYFSETQRNKGNFPGRFSGRQFSNSRSEMNVSTLELGDSALYLCASSLKGVNGYTFGSGTRLTVV.

This clone was observed a single time. The V gene is TRBV19, the J gene TRBJ2-7; the D gene is possibly TRBD1 (6 bases). Germline V gives CDR1 LNHDA, CDR2 SQIVND (reference sequence). This CDR3 is built from 14 residues. Trimming stripped 6 bases from V and 3 bases from J, with 15 bases between. The DNA for the CDR3 is TGTGCCAGTAGCCTCCGGGACACCATCTACGAGCAGTACTTC. Its translation: CASSLRDTIYEQYF.

This chain links TRBV28 with TRBJ2-1, with 8 bases fitting TRBD2. Losses at the gene ends were 10 bases for V and 1 base for J; bases not matched to a gene: 12. The length of the CDR3 is 16 residues. Looked up from germline, CDR1 is MDHEN and CDR2 is SYDVKM. DNA of the CDR3: TGTGCCACCCGGGGGGGCATCGGCCGGTCCTACAATGAGCAGTTCTTC. Translated: CATRGGIGRSYNEQFF.

V usage is TRBV7-9 and J usage is TRBJ2-7; tentatively, D is TRBD2 (5 bases). The CDR3 totals 14 residues. Trimming removed 3 bases at V and 2 bases at J, with 11 bases between. Per germline, CDR1 SEHNR and CDR2 FQNEAQ (reference sequence). CDR3: CASSLDRGAYEQYF. CDR3 nucleotide sequence: TGTGCCAGCAGCTTGGATCGGGGAGCCTACGAGCAGTACTTC.

This clone was seen only a few times. This chain links TRBV27 with TRBJ1-2; the match to TRBD1 covers 8 bases. CDR1 MNHEY and CDR2 SMNVEV come from the germline V gene (reference sequence). Unmatched junction bases numbered 4, after V lost 4 bases and J lost 6 bases. The CDR3 sequence is 13 residues long. CDR3 residues: CASSYGQGNGYTF. In nucleotides, the CDR3 is TGTGCCAGCAGTTATGGACAGGGTAATGGCTACACCTTC.

The chain has TRBV6-4 and TRBJ2-1; 10 positions match TRBD2. The CDR3 sequence is 16 residues long. Germline CDR1 and CDR2: MRHNA and SNTAGT. The ends lost 3 bases at V and 9 bases at J; junction bases unmatched: 11. The CDR3 DNA reads as TGTGCCAGCAGTGATACCGGACTAGCGGAAGGTAGTGAGCAGTTCTTC. It translates to CASSDTGLAEGSEQFF.

The J gene is TRBJ2-7, the V gene TRBV5-8; TRBD1 might be the D (6 bases). The germline CDR1 and CDR2 sequences are SGHTS and YDEGEE. There are 15 residues in the CDR3. The V and J ends lost 5 bases and 2 bases respectively, with 17 bases between them. Here the CDR3 reads CASRPRLGGPYEQYF. The CDR3 region has the DNA TGTGCCAGCAGACCTCGCCTTGGGGGCCCCTACGAGCAGTACTTC.

The J gene is TRBJ1-5, the V gene TRBV19; possible D gene TRBD1, 5 bases. The CDR3 contains 13 residues. V was pared by 7 bases and J by 5 bases, with 12 bases between. CDR1 is LNHDA, CDR2 SQIVND, per germline (reference sequence). The CDR3 region is CASTLARDQPQHF. CDR3 nucleotide sequence: TGTGCCAGTACCTTGGCCAGGGATCAGCCCCAGCATTTT.

The chain recombines TRBV7-3 with TRBJ2-7; 7 positions agree with TRBD1. Trimming at V came to 0 bases and at J to 0 bases, leaving 5 bases not matched to a gene. This CDR3 has 16 amino acids. Germline values: CDR1 SGHTA, CDR2 FQGTGA. The CDR3 reads CASSLTWDSSSYEQYF. The CDR3 coding sequence is TGTGCCAGCAGCTTAACGTGGGACAGCTCCTCCTACGAGCAGTACTTC.

This clone was seen more than once but under ten times. This chain connects TRBV28 to TRBJ2-5, with 14 bases fitting TRBD2. The CDR3 consists of 20 residues. J lost 0 bases, V lost 7 bases, and 16 bases had no gene match. The V gene's germline CDR1 is MDHEN and CDR2 SYDVKM. In DNA, the CDR3 is TGTGCCAGCAATCCCCTCCCAGGACTAGCGGGAGGACGGGACCAAGAGACCCAGTACTTC. It encodes CASNPLPGLAGGRDQETQYF.

The gene calls are TRBV19 and TRBJ2-3; the match to TRBD2 covers 7 bases. The J segment lost 0 bases and the V segment lost 3 bases, leaving 3 bases of the junction unmatched. Germline values: CDR1 LNHDA, CDR2 SQIVND (reference sequence). The CDR3 sequence is 15 residues long. The CDR3 DNA follows: TGTGCCAGTAGTATGCTAGCGGATAGCACAGATACGCAGTATTTT. It yields the protein CASSMLADSTDTQYF.

V and J are TRBV28 and TRBJ2-2, with 8 bases identical to TRBD1. V shed 1 base, J shed 3 bases, and the junction held 1 base outside the gene matches. CDR1 and CDR2 (germline): MDHEN, SYDVKM. This CDR3 comprises 15 residues. CDR3 protein: CASSLFRGHTGELFF. In DNA form, the CDR3 reads TGTGCCAGCAGTTTATTCAGGGGGCACACCGGGGAGCTGTTTTTT.

The chain is built from TRBV3-1 (or the pseudogene TRBV3-2) and TRBJ1-1; D not certain. The germline V and J ends were trimmed by 4 bases and 5 bases, with 20 bases remaining between them. In germline, CDR1 is LGHDT, CDR2 YNNKEL (reference sequence). The CDR3 runs to 16 residues. The CDR3 sequence is CASSPGGRAPGTEAFF. CDR3 coding DNA: TGTGCCAGCAGCCCGGGAGGACGGGCCCCTGGGACTGAAGCTTTCTTT.

The chain employs TRBV19 and TRBJ2-2; tentative D call: TRBD1 (5 bases). The CDR3 has 14 residues. Trimming pared 5 bases from V and 1 base from J, leaving 8 bases between. The V gene's germline CDR1 is LNHDA and CDR2 SQIVND (reference sequence). In DNA form, the CDR3 reads TGTGCCAGTAGTGGCAGGGTGAACACCGGGGAGCTGTTTTTT. It codes for CASSGRVNTGELFF.

The J gene is TRBJ2-2, the V gene TRBV14; perhaps TRBD2 as D (6 bases). V lost 4 bases, J lost 8 bases, and 17 bases lay in between. The CDR3 has 15 residues. The germline V gene has CDR1 SGHDN and CDR2 FVKESK. The CDR3 DNA reads as TGTGCCAGCAGCCCCCTGGGACGGGGGTCGGGGGAGCTGTTTTTT. Amino acids: CASSPLGRGSGELFF. Full variable domain (rest looked up from reference TRBV14 and TRBJ2-2): EAGVTQFPSHSVIEKGQTVTLRCDPISGHDNLYWYRRVMGKEIKFLLHFVKESKQDESGMPNNRFLAERTGGTYSTLKVQPAELEDSGVYFCASSPLGRGSGELFFGEGSRLTVL.

The chain joins TRBV19 to TRBJ1-1, with TRBD1 matching over 9 bases. The CDR3 has 13 residues. The ends lost 1 base at V and 6 bases at J; junction bases unmatched: 0. In germline, CDR1 is LNHDA, CDR2 SQIVND (reference sequence). This CDR3 is CASSIGQGAEAFF. In nucleotides, the CDR3 is TGTGCCAGTAGTATAGGACAGGGGGCTGAAGCTTTCTTT.

The rearrangement joins TRBV18 to TRBJ1-2, with D possibly being TRBD1 (5 bases). The CDR3 covers 14 residues. Germline values: CDR1 KGHSH, CDR2 LQKENI. Trimming stripped 3 bases from V and 8 bases from J, with 16 bases between. The chain's CDR3 is CASSPPTRGGGYTF. CDR3 bases: TGTGCCAGCTCACCCCCCACAAGGGGAGGCGGCTACACCTTC.